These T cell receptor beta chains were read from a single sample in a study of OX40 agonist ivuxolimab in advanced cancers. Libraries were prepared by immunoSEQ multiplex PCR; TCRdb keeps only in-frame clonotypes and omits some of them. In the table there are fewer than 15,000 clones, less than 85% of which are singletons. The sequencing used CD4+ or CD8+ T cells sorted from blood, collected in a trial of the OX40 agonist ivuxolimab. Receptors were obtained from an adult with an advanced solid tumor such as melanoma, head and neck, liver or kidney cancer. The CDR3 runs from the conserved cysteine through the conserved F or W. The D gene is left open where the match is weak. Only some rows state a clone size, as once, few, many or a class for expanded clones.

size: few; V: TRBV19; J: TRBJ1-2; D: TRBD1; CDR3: CASSIAGTGGEDGYTF; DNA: TGTGCCAGTAGTATAGCAGGGACAGGGGGCGAGGATGGCTACACCTTC
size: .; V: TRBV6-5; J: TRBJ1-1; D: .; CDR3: CASSYSYGGANTEAFF; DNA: TGTGCCAGCAGTTACTCATACGGGGGGGCGAACACTGAAGCTTTCTTT
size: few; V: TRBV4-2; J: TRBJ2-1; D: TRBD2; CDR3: CASSQDPSGRVSNEQFF; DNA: TGTGCCAGCAGCCAAGATCCCAGCGGGAGGGTTAGTAATGAGCAGTTCTTC
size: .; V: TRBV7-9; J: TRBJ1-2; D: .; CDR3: CASSPIQDYGYTF; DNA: TGTGCCAGCAGCCCCATTCAAGACTATGGCTACACCTTC
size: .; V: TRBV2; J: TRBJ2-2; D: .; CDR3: CASSGGSSGELFF; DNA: TGTGCCAGCAGTGGAGGTTCTTCGGGGGAGCTGTTTTTT
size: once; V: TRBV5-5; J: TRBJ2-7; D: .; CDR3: CASSYRTVSSYEQYF; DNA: TGTGCCAGCAGCTACAGGACAGTTAGCTCCTACGAGCAGTACTTC
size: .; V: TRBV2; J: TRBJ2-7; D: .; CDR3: CASTPGPLSYEQYF; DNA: TGTGCCAGCACCCCCGGACCGCTCTCCTACGAGCAGTACTTC
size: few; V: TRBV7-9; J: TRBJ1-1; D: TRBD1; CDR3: CASSFGQGNTEAFF; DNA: TGTGCCAGCAGCTTCGGACAGGGGAACACTGAAGCTTTCTTT
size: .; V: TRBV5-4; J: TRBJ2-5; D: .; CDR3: CASSPRDQETQYF; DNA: TGTGCCAGCAGCCCCCGGGACCAAGAGACCCAGTACTTC
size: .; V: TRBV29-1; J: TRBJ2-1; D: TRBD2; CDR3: CSVEDSGLAHNEQFF; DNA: TGCAGCGTTGAAGATTCCGGACTAGCCCACAATGAGCAGTTCTTC
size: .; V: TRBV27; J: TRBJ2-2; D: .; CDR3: CASSLYGFQGGAGELFF; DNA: TGTGCCAGCAGCTTGTATGGATTCCAGGGAGGAGCCGGGGAGCTGTTTTTT
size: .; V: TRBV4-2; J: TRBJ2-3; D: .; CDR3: CASSQMTGTDTQYF; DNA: TGTGCCAGCAGCCAGATGACAGGCACAGATACGCAGTATTTT
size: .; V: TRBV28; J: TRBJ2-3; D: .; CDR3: CATESGTTFGTDTQYF; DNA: TGTGCCACCGAATCCGGGACCACCTTTGGCACAGATACGCAGTATTTT
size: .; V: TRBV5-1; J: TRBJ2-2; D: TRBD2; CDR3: CASSLVLGLAGTNTGELFF; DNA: TGCGCCAGCAGCTTGGTTCTGGGACTAGCGGGAACGAACACCGGGGAGCTGTTTTTT
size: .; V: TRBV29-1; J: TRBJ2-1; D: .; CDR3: CSVRYNEQFF; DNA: TGCAGCGTAAGATACAATGAGCAGTTCTTC
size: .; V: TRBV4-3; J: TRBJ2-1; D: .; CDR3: CASSPGSLDSNNEQFF; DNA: TGCGCCAGCAGCCCCGGGAGCCTTGACAGTAACAATGAGCAGTTCTTC
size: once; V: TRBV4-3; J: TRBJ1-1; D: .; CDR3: CASSHGQLNTEAFF; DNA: TGCGCCAGCAGCCACGGACAGTTGAACACTGAAGCTTTCTTT
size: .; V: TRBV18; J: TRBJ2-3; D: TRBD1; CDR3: CASSPPGQASDTQYF; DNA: TGTGCCAGCTCACCACCCGGACAGGCTTCAGATACGCAGTATTTT
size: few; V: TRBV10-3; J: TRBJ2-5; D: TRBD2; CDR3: CAISESGLAGDGETQYF; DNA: TGTGCCATCAGTGAGTCCGGACTAGCGGGAGATGGAGAGACCCAGTACTTC
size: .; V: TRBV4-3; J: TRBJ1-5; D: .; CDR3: CASSQDLCGGEGSNQPQHF; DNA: TGCGCCAGCAGCCAAGATCTTTGTGGGGGGGAAGGAAGCAATCAGCCCCAGCATTTT
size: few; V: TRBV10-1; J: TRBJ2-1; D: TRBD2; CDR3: CASSAGGINEQFF; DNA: TGCGCCAGCAGCGCGGGGGGGATCAATGAGCAGTTCTTC
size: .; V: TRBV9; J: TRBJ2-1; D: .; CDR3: CASSVVGSFGSDEQFF; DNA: TGTGCCAGCAGCGTAGTTGGGAGCTTTGGGTCGGATGAGCAGTTCTTC
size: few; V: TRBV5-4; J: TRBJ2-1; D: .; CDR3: CASSPGSSYNEQFF; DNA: TGTGCCAGCAGCCCGGGCAGCTCCTACAATGAGCAGTTCTTC
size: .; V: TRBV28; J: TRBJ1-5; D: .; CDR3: CASSRILTDPAQHF; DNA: TGTGCCAGCAGTCGAATTCTGACCGATCCCGCCCAGCATTTT
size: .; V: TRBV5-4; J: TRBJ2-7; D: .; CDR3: CASSFRLPSDISYEQYF; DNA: TGTGCCAGCAGCTTTAGGCTCCCTAGCGATATTTCCTACGAGCAGTACTTC
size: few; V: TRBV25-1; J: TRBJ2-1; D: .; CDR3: CASSELRDFYNEQFF; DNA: TGTGCCAGCAGTGAATTAAGGGACTTCTACAATGAGCAGTTCTTC
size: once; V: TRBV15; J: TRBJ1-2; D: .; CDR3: CATSRDELAGGSSGYTF; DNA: TGTGCCACCAGCAGAGACGAGCTGGCGGGGGGCTCAAGTGGCTACACCTTC
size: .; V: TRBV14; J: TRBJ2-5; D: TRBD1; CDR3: CASSPRQGIQETQYF; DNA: TGTGCCAGCAGTCCCCGACAGGGGATACAAGAGACCCAGTACTTC
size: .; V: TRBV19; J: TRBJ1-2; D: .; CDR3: CASSISGYYGYTF; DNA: TGTGCCAGTAGTATTTCGGGATACTATGGCTACACCTTC
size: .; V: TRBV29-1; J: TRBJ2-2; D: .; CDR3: CSVASGAGELFF; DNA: TGCAGCGTTGCCTCAGGGGCCGGGGAGCTGTTTTTT
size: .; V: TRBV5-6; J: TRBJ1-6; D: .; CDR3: CASSLESGVSPLHF; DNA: TGTGCCAGCAGCTTGGAGTCGGGGGTCTCACCCCTCCACTTT
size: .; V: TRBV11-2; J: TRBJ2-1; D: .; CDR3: CASTEKYYNEQFF; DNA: TGTGCCAGCACAGAGAAGTACTACAATGAGCAGTTCTTC
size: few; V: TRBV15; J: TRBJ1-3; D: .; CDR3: CATSMTGAGNTIYF; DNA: TGTGCCACCAGCATGACAGGTGCTGGAAACACCATATATTTT
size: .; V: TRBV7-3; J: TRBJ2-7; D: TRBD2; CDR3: CASSLAGGYSYEQYF; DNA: TGTGCCAGCAGCTTAGCGGGAGGCTACTCCTACGAGCAGTACTTC
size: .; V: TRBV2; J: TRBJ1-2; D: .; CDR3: CASSEALGAANYGYTF; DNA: TGTGCCAGCAGTGAAGCTTTGGGGGCAGCTAACTATGGCTACACCTTC
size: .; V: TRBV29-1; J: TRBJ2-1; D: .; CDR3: CSVEDGRTGSYNEQFF; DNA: TGCAGCGTTGAGGACGGGAGGACAGGCTCCTACAATGAGCAGTTCTTC
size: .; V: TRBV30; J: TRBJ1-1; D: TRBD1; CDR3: CAWKDRGGTEAFF; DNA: TGTGCCTGGAAGGACAGGGGCGGCACTGAAGCTTTCTTT
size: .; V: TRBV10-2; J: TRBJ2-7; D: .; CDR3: CAQPVGEPTYEQYF; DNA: TGCGCCCAGCCTGTGGGGGAACCAACCTACGAGCAGTACTTC
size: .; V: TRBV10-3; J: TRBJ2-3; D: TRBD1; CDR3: CAIYEGAASTDTQYF; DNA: TGTGCCATCTACGAGGGGGCGGCTAGCACAGATACGCAGTATTTT
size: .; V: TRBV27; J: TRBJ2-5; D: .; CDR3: CASSFRDGQETQYF; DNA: TGTGCCAGCAGTTTCCGGGACGGACAAGAGACCCAGTACTTC
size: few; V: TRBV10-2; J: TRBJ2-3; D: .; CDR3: CASSEVLATDTQYF; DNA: TGCGCCAGCAGTGAGGTTTTAGCGACAGATACGCAGTATTTT
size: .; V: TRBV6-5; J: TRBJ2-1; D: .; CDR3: CASSYTRSGNEQFF; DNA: TGTGCCAGCAGTTACACTCGTAGCGGAAATGAGCAGTTCTTC
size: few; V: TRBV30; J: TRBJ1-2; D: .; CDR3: CAWSVFSANYGYTF; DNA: TGTGCCTGGAGTGTTTTTTCAGCGAACTATGGCTACACCTTC
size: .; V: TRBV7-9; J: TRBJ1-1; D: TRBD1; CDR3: CASSFSQGQDSREAFF; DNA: TGTGCCAGCAGCTTTTCGCAAGGACAGGATTCCCGGGAAGCTTTCTTT